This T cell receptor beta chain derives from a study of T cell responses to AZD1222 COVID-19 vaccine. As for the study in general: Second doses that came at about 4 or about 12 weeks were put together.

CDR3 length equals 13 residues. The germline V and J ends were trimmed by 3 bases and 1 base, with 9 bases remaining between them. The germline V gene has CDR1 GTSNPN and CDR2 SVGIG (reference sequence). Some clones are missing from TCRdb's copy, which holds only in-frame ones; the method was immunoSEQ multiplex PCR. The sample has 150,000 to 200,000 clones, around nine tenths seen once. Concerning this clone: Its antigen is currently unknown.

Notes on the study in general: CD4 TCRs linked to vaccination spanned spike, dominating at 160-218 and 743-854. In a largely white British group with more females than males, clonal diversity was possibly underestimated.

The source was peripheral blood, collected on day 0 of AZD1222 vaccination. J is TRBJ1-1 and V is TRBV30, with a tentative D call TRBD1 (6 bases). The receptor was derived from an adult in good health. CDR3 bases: TGTGCCTGGAGCAGGGGATGGAACACTGAAGCTTTCTTT. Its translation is CAWSRGWNTEAFF.